Listed below are T cell receptor beta chains from one sample, sequenced in a study of blood T cell repertoires in COVID-19. Method: immunoSEQ multiplex PCR; TCRdb's copy keeps in-frame clones and lacks some. The sample lists approximately 270,000 clones, about 89% occurring once. The sample consisted of peripheral blood. These receptors were taken from a man younger than 40 with acute or convalescent COVID-19. Both conserved end residues are part of each CDR3. The D gene is left open where the match is weak. Size is stated for part of the rows, as once, few or many counts, or as a class when the clone is expanded.

V	size	J	D	DNA	CDR3
TRBV14	NA	TRBJ2-2	TRBD2	TGTGCCAGCAGCCAACCCGGACTAGCGGGAGACACCGGGGAGCTGTTTTTT	CASSQPGLAGDTGELFF
TRBV5-1	NA	TRBJ2-2	TRBD2	TGCGCCAACAAAGGGACTAGCGGGGGGCGTCCTAACACCGGGGAGCTGTTTTTT	CANKGTSGGRPNTGELFF
TRBV20-1	NA	TRBJ2-3	TRBD2	TGCAGTGCTAGTGGGACTAGCGGGACCACAGATACGCAGTATTTT	CSASGTSGTTDTQYF
TRBV27	NA	TRBJ1-2	TRBD1	TGTGCCAGCAGTCCTACGGGCAGGGGGCGGGGCTATGGCTACACCTTC	CASSPTGRGRGYGYTF
TRBV6-2/TRBV6-3	few	TRBJ2-2	TRBD1	TGTGCCAGCAGTTACGGGGGGACAGGGAACACCGGGGAGCTGTTTTTT	CASSYGGTGNTGELFF
TRBV11-2	NA	TRBJ2-7	NA	TGTGCCAGCAGACCCCCCGGGAACGGGCTCGACGAGCAGTACTTC	CASRPPGNGLDEQYF
TRBV29-1	once	TRBJ1-3	TRBD1	TGCAGCGTTGATATATCGGGACAGAATAGGAACACCATATATTTT	CSVDISGQNRNTIYF
TRBV29-1	NA	TRBJ2-6	NA	TGCAGCGTTGCGTTAGCAGGGTTCGGCTCTGGGGCCAACGTCCTGACTTTC	CSVALAGFGSGANVLTF
TRBV28	NA	TRBJ2-2	TRBD2	TGTGCCAGCAGTTTTGGCGGGGGGGCAGACACCGGGGAGCTGTTTTTT	CASSFGGGADTGELFF
TRBV6-5	NA	TRBJ1-5	NA	TGTGCCAGCAGCGGACAGCCCAATCAGCCCCAGCATTTT	CASSGQPNQPQHF
TRBV30	few	TRBJ1-1	NA	TGTGCCTGGGCAAGGGGGACTGAAGCTTTCTTT	CAWARGTEAFF
TRBV9	NA	TRBJ1-2	TRBD1	TGTGCCAGCAGCGCAGGGGGCGGCTATGGCTACACCTTC	CASSAGGGYGYTF
TRBV3-1/TRBV3-2	NA	TRBJ1-6	NA	TGTGCCAGCAGCCGAGGAAGGAGCTCCTATAATTCACCCCTCCACTTT	CASSRGRSSYNSPLHF
TRBV6-5	NA	TRBJ2-1	TRBD2	TGTGCCACCTCTTCCCCTCGGGGGGGTATCAATGAGCAGTTCTTC	CATSSPRGGINEQFF
TRBV27	NA	TRBJ2-1	TRBD2	TGTGCCAGCAGTTTGCGTGGAGCGGGAGGCAGTGAGCAGTTCTTC	CASSLRGAGGSEQFF
TRBV21-1	NA	TRBJ1-4	NA	TGTGCCAGCAGCAATTTGGGGGCGATTAATGAAAAACTGTTTTTT	CASSNLGAINEKLFF
TRBV19	NA	TRBJ2-7	NA	TGTGCCAGTAGTCCGAGACAGAAAGCCTACGAGCAGTACTTC	CASSPRQKAYEQYF
TRBV25-1	NA	TRBJ2-3	NA	TGTGCCAGCAAGGGAAAAACAGGGATAAGCACAGATACGCAGTATTTT	CASKGKTGISTDTQYF
TRBV6-1	NA	TRBJ1-1	NA	TGTGCCAGCAGTGAAGCGGGGGGGCGAGGGGAGGGAGCTTTCTTT	CASSEAGGRGEGAFF
TRBV19	NA	TRBJ2-1	TRBD2	TGTGCCAGTAGTCCCAGGCGGGGGGGAAAATACAATGAGCAGTTCTTC	CASSPRRGGKYNEQFF
TRBV7-2	NA	TRBJ2-3	TRBD2	TGTGCCAGCAGCTTATCAACGGGGGGTCCCACAGATACGCAGTATTTT	CASSLSTGGPTDTQYF
TRBV9	NA	TRBJ1-2	NA	TGTGCCAGCAGCGTAGGAGTTAACTATGGCTACACCTTC	CASSVGVNYGYTF
TRBV3-1/TRBV3-2	NA	TRBJ1-3	NA	TGTGCCAGCAGCCGTAGACGGGATGGAAACACCATATATTTT	CASSRRRDGNTIYF
TRBV11-2	NA	TRBJ1-1	NA	TGTGCCAGCAGCTTGACAATAAGGACTGAAGCTTTCTTT	CASSLTIRTEAFF
TRBV3-1/TRBV3-2	NA	TRBJ1-3	NA	TGTGCCAGCAGCCAAGAGACAGCCAGAATAGGAGGAAACACCATATATTTT	CASSQETARIGGNTIYF
TRBV21-1	NA	TRBJ2-7	NA	TGTGCCAGCAGCAAAGAGGCAGGAGGATACGAGCAGTACTTC	CASSKEAGGYEQYF
TRBV3-1/TRBV3-2	NA	TRBJ2-7	TRBD2	TGTGCCAGCAGCTCACGGCCAGGAGCGGGGTTGAGGGAGCAGTACTTC	CASSSRPGAGLREQYF
TRBV10-2	NA	TRBJ2-7	NA	TGCGCCAGCAGTGCTCAGGGGCAGAACGAGCAGTACTTC	CASSAQGQNEQYF
TRBV7-2	NA	TRBJ2-7	TRBD2	TGTGCCAGCAGCTCCCGACTAGCGGGACCCTACGAGCAGTACTTC	CASSSRLAGPYEQYF
TRBV15	NA	TRBJ2-1	TRBD2	TGTGCCACCAGCAGTGGGAGCGGGAGTATGATGGGGAATGAGCAGTTCTTC	CATSSGSGSMMGNEQFF